This entry lists 2 T cell receptor beta chains sequenced from one sample in a study of shared clonotypes between healthy human individuals. Sequencing was performed with immunoSEQ multiplex PCR; in TCRdb, only in-frame clones are kept and a portion is missing. The sample carries fewer than 1.8 million clones, 98% recorded once. Sequenced sample: naive CD4+ T cells sorted from blood. Noted subset: CD45RA+ positively selected. These receptors were taken from a man aged 25 to 40 in good health.

The rearrangement joins TRBV7-9 to TRBJ2-5; 8 bases align to TRBD2. Germline V gives CDR1 SEHNR, CDR2 FQNEAQ (reference sequence). The CDR3 sequence is 16 residues long. V gave up 5 bases and J gave up 2 bases; unmatched junction bases: 10. The CDR3: CASSPAGTRVQETQYF. CDR3 DNA sequence: TGTGCCAGCAGCCCCGCCGGGACTAGAGTACAAGAGACCCAGTACTTC.

The rearrangement uses TRBV6-6 and TRBJ1-2; tentative D call: TRBD1 (5 bases). V was cut by 5 bases and J by 4 bases, with 11 bases left in between. The CDR3 spans 13 residues. The germline gives CDR1 MNHNY, CDR2 SVGAGI (reference sequence). The CDR3 spells CASSPGPTYGYTF. In DNA, the CDR3 is TGTGCCAGCAGTCCGGGACCAACCTATGGCTACACCTTC.